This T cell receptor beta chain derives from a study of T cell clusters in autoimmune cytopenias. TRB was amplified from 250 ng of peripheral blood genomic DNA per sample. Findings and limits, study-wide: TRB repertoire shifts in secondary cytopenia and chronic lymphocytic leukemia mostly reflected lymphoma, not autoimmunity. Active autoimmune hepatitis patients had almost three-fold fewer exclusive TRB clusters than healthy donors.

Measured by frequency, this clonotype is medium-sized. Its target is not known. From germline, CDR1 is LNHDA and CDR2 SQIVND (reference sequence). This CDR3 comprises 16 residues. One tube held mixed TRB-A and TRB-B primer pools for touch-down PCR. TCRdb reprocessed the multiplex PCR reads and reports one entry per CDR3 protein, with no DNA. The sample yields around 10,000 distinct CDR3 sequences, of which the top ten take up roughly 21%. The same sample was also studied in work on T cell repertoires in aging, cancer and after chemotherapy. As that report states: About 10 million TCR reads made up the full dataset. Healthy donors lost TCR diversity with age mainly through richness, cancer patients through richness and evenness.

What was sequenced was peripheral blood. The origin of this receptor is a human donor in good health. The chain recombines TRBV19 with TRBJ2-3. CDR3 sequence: CASSMLRQVRPDTQYF.